This T cell receptor (beta chain) is from a study of blood T cell repertoires in COVID-19. Study-level background: Donors in the United States, Italy and Spain gave samples during acute or convalescent COVID-19. Sources were T cells, B-cell-depleted T cells, or PBMCs; the material itself was cDNA or gDNA.

Germline-derived CDR1 and CDR2 are MNHEY and SMNVEV (reference sequence). The CDR3 has 15 residues. Trimming removed 3 bases at V and 0 bases at J, with 9 bases between. In the original analysis: Estimates of nucleated cell counts were drawn from the amplification of reference gene primers. Generated by immunoSEQ multiplex PCR, the TCRdb table keeps only in-frame clones and is missing some. V, J and clone size derive from that table, while D and trimming were established from the DNA sequence. The sample lists some 150,000 clones, roughly 89% occurring once. V gene TRBV27 combines with J gene TRBJ1-5; D is uncertain. The specimen sequenced was peripheral blood. The sequence was obtained from a woman between 50 and 59 years old with active or convalescent COVID-19. CDR3 in amino acids: CASSFDGYSNQPQHF. CDR3 nucleotide sequence: TGTGCCAGCAGTTTCGACGGGTATAGCAATCAGCCCCAGCATTTT.